This TCR beta chain derives from a study of T cell responses to AZD1222 COVID-19 vaccine. General study results and limits: Reports say nearly half of spike-specific TCRs go after unmutated variant regions. The donor group comprised mostly white British people and more females; the analysis possibly underestimated clonal diversity.

Generated by immunoSEQ multiplex PCR, the TCRdb table keeps only in-frame clones and is missing some. The data show 50,000 or so clones, 89% seen once. Deletions cut 5 bases from V and 1 base from J, with 17 bases between. CDR1 is SEHNR, CDR2 FQNEAQ, per germline (reference sequence). The CDR3 is 16 residues long. Comment on this clone: Its specificity is not known.

Whether given at about 4 or about 12 weeks, second doses were pooled. The sample was peripheral blood, taken 28 days after the second AZD1222 dose. This chain connects TRBV7-9 to TRBJ1-2; unclear D gene. The receptor was derived from an adult who received the AZD1222 COVID-19 vaccine. CDR3: CASSDPLKYRNYGYTF. DNA of the CDR3: TGTGCCAGCAGCGACCCACTGAAGTACCGTAACTATGGCTACACCTTC.